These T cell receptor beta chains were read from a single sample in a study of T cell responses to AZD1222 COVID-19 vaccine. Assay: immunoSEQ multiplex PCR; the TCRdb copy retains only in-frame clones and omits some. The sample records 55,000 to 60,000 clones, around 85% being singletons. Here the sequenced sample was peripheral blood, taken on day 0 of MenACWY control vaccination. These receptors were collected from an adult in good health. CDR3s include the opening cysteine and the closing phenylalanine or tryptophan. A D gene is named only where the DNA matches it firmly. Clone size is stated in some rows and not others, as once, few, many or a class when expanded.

CDR3: CASSPLTGRADTQYF; DNA: TGTGCCAGCAGTCCACTGACAGGGCGGGCAGATACGCAGTATTTT; size: few; V: TRBV6-2/TRBV6-3; J: TRBJ2-3; length: 15; D: TRBD1
CDR3: CASSQGDRGKYEKLFF; DNA: TGCGCCAGCAGCCAAGGGGACAGGGGTAAATATGAAAAACTGTTTTTT; size: once; V: TRBV4-1; J: TRBJ1-4; length: 16; D: TRBD1
CDR3: CASSYSGLAETQYF; DNA: TGTGCCAGCAGTTACTCGGGACTAGCGGAGACCCAGTACTTC; size: once; V: TRBV6-2/TRBV6-3; J: TRBJ2-5; length: 14; D: TRBD2
CDR3: CASSSDRVGNIQYF; DNA: TGTGCCAGCAGCTCCGACAGGGTGGGAAACATTCAGTACTTC; size: NA; V: TRBV7-9; J: TRBJ2-4; length: 14; D: TRBD1
CDR3: CASSPTSGSSYNEQFF; DNA: TGTGCCAGCAGTCCCACAAGCGGGAGCTCCTACAATGAGCAGTTCTTC; size: NA; V: TRBV27; J: TRBJ2-1; length: 16; D: TRBD2
CDR3: CASSDRGRGEAFF; DNA: TGCGCCAGCAGCGACAGGGGAAGGGGTGAAGCTTTCTTT; size: NA; V: TRBV5-1; J: TRBJ1-1; length: 13; D: TRBD1
CDR3: CASSTPEEGMNQPQHF; DNA: TGTGCCAGTAGTACACCCGAGGAGGGGATGAATCAGCCCCAGCATTTT; size: NA; V: TRBV19; J: TRBJ1-5; length: 16; D: NA
CDR3: CASSLGLADQETQYF; DNA: TGTGCCAGCAGCTTGGGGCTAGCGGACCAAGAGACCCAGTACTTC; size: NA; V: TRBV7-2; J: TRBJ2-5; length: 15; D: TRBD2
CDR3: CASSQEAFYGYTF; DNA: TGCGCCAGCAGCCAAGAAGCATTCTATGGCTACACCTTC; size: NA; V: TRBV4-1; J: TRBJ1-2; length: 13; D: NA
CDR3: CASSSLLSTDTQYF; DNA: TGTGCCAGCAGCTCCCTGCTCTCAACAGATACGCAGTATTTT; size: once; V: TRBV7-2; J: TRBJ2-3; length: 14; D: NA
CDR3: CASSGTSGEHTDTQYF; DNA: TGTGCCAGCAGTGGGACTAGCGGAGAACACACAGATACGCAGTATTTT; size: NA; V: TRBV25-1; J: TRBJ2-3; length: 16; D: TRBD2
CDR3: CASTGGPSSYEQYF; DNA: TGTGCCAGTACCGGGGGGCCGAGCTCCTACGAGCAGTACTTC; size: NA; V: TRBV19; J: TRBJ2-7; length: 14; D: NA
CDR3: CASRTGTGVSKNIQYF; DNA: TGTGCCAGCAGGACCGGGACAGGGGTATCCAAAAACATTCAGTACTTC; size: NA; V: TRBV28; J: TRBJ2-4; length: 16; D: TRBD1
CDR3: CASSEIWGSNWGYTF; DNA: TGTGCCAGCAGTGAGATTTGGGGTTCCAACTGGGGCTACACCTTC; size: once; V: TRBV2; J: TRBJ1-2; length: 15; D: NA
CDR3: CSVGLANTGELFF; DNA: TGCAGCGTCGGACTAGCGAACACCGGGGAGCTGTTTTTT; size: NA; V: TRBV29-1; J: TRBJ2-2; length: 13; D: TRBD2
CDR3: CASIRDRGYNSPLHF; DNA: TGTGCCAGCATCCGAGACAGGGGTTATAATTCACCCCTCCACTTT; size: NA; V: TRBV2; J: TRBJ1-6; length: 15; D: TRBD1
CDR3: CASRLTGPPNQPQHF; DNA: TGTGCCAGCAGGCTGACAGGGCCTCCCAATCAGCCCCAGCATTTT; size: NA; V: TRBV27; J: TRBJ1-5; length: 15; D: TRBD1
CDR3: CASSLGTGAYSNQPQHF; DNA: TGTGCCAGCAGCCTGGGGACAGGGGCGTATAGCAATCAGCCCCAGCATTTT; size: once; V: TRBV7-6; J: TRBJ1-5; length: 17; D: TRBD1
CDR3: CASSQEGGFSYEQYF; DNA: TGTGCCAGCAGCCAAGAGGGTGGGTTCTCCTACGAGCAGTACTTC; size: NA; V: TRBV4-2; J: TRBJ2-7; length: 15; D: NA
CDR3: CASSPGLQASDGYTF; DNA: TGTGCCAGCTCACCAGGGTTGCAGGCGTCGGATGGCTACACCTTC; size: once; V: TRBV18; J: TRBJ1-2; length: 15; D: NA
CDR3: CAWSVRRQETQYF; DNA: TGTGCCTGGAGTGTACGCAGGCAAGAGACCCAGTACTTC; size: NA; V: TRBV30; J: TRBJ2-5; length: 13; D: NA
CDR3: CASSLLGYNEQFF; DNA: TGTGCCAGCAGCTTACTTGGTTACAATGAGCAGTTCTTC; size: NA; V: TRBV7-2; J: TRBJ2-1; length: 13; D: NA
CDR3: CASSLNSNSPLHF; DNA: TGTGCCAGCAGTTTGAACAGTAATTCACCCCTCCACTTT; size: NA; V: TRBV12-3/TRBV12-4; J: TRBJ1-6; length: 13; D: NA
CDR3: CASSQDGDSYGYTF; DNA: TGCGCCAGCAGCCAAGATGGGGACAGCTATGGCTACACCTTC; size: few; V: TRBV4-1; J: TRBJ1-2; length: 14; D: TRBD1
CDR3: CAWSQGSVNEQFF; DNA: TGTGCCTGGTCCCAGGGTAGCGTCAATGAGCAGTTCTTC; size: NA; V: TRBV30; J: TRBJ2-1; length: 13; D: NA
CDR3: CASSSGASGRANEQYF; DNA: TGTGCCAGCAGCTCCGGGGCTAGCGGGAGGGCCAACGAGCAGTACTTC; size: NA; V: TRBV11-2; J: TRBJ2-7; length: 16; D: TRBD2
CDR3: CATLAGGPTDTQYF; DNA: TGTGCCACTCTAGCGGGAGGGCCCACAGATACGCAGTATTTT; size: NA; V: TRBV28; J: TRBJ2-3; length: 14; D: TRBD2
CDR3: CASSLLAGRVGDTQYF; DNA: TGCGCCAGCAGCTTGTTGGCAGGGAGAGTAGGAGATACGCAGTATTTT; size: NA; V: TRBV5-1; J: TRBJ2-3; length: 16; D: NA
CDR3: CASRPGLAGLGGSYEQYF; DNA: TGCGCCAGCAGACCGGGACTAGCGGGATTGGGGGGCTCCTACGAGCAGTACTTC; size: few; V: TRBV5-1; J: TRBJ2-7; length: 18; D: TRBD2
CDR3: CASSVTGTGDQPQHF; DNA: TGTGCCAGCAGCGTGACCGGGACAGGGGATCAGCCCCAGCATTTT; size: few; V: TRBV9; J: TRBJ1-5; length: 15; D: TRBD1
CDR3: CASSPWDRGPNNSPLHF; DNA: TGTGCCAGCAGCCCGTGGGACAGGGGGCCTAATAATTCACCCCTCCACTTT; size: few; V: TRBV13; J: TRBJ1-6; length: 17; D: TRBD1
CDR3: CASSATSGMAEQFF; DNA: TGTGCCAGCAGCGCGACTAGCGGGATGGCTGAGCAGTTCTTC; size: NA; V: TRBV7-2; J: TRBJ2-1; length: 14; D: TRBD2
CDR3: CASSFGYSYGYTF; DNA: TGTGCCAGCAGTTTTGGGTACAGCTATGGCTACACCTTC; size: NA; V: TRBV28; J: TRBJ1-2; length: 13; D: NA
CDR3: CASTWDRATGANVLTF; DNA: TGTGCCAGTACGTGGGACAGGGCGACTGGGGCCAACGTCCTGACTTTC; size: NA; V: TRBV19; J: TRBJ2-6; length: 16; D: TRBD1
CDR3: CASKGSGRGNTGELFF; DNA: TGTGCCAGTAAGGGGAGCGGGAGAGGGAACACCGGGGAGCTGTTTTTT; size: NA; V: TRBV19; J: TRBJ2-2; length: 16; D: TRBD2
CDR3: CASSYKGGDTQYF; DNA: TGTGCCAGCAGCTATAAGGGGGGGGATACGCAGTATTTT; size: NA; V: TRBV7-2; J: TRBJ2-3; length: 13; D: NA
CDR3: CASSEESNIQYF; DNA: TGTGCCAGCAGTGAGGAGAGCAACATTCAGTACTTC; size: NA; V: TRBV25-1; J: TRBJ2-4; length: 12; D: NA
CDR3: CASSFGQGAPFSGANVLTF; DNA: TGTGCCAGCAGCTTCGGACAGGGTGCTCCTTTTTCCGGGGCCAACGTCCTGACTTTC; size: NA; V: TRBV7-2; J: TRBJ2-6; length: 19; D: TRBD1
CDR3: CASSQGRYRGQGDYEQYF; DNA: TGCGCCAGCAGCCAAGGCCGATACAGGGGACAGGGGGACTACGAGCAGTACTTC; size: NA; V: TRBV4-3; J: TRBJ2-7; length: 18; D: TRBD1
CDR3: CASSQPGQTYGYTF; DNA: TGTGCCAGCAGCCAGCCGGGACAGACCTATGGCTACACCTTC; size: NA; V: TRBV11-2; J: TRBJ1-2; length: 14; D: TRBD1
CDR3: CASSIMKSYNEQFF; DNA: TGTGCCAGTAGTATTATGAAGTCCTACAATGAGCAGTTCTTC; size: NA; V: TRBV19; J: TRBJ2-1; length: 14; D: NA
CDR3: CASSRQGLDYSNQPQHF; DNA: TGTGCCAGCAGTCGACAGGGTCTGGACTATAGCAATCAGCCCCAGCATTTT; size: NA; V: TRBV28; J: TRBJ1-5; length: 17; D: TRBD1
CDR3: CASRGGTMEANEKLFF; DNA: TGCGCCAGCAGAGGGGGGACCATGGAGGCTAATGAAAAACTGTTTTTT; size: NA; V: TRBV5-1; J: TRBJ1-4; length: 16; D: NA
CDR3: CASSQDNGNQPQHF; DNA: TGCGCCAGCAGCCAAGATAACGGCAATCAGCCCCAGCATTTT; size: NA; V: TRBV4-3; J: TRBJ1-5; length: 14; D: NA
CDR3: CASSSFPDTQYF; DNA: TGTGCCAGCAGTTCTTTCCCAGATACGCAGTATTTT; size: NA; V: TRBV12-3/TRBV12-4; J: TRBJ2-3; length: 12; D: NA
CDR3: CASSDSSGRSTGELFF; DNA: TGTGCCAGCAGTGATAGTAGCGGGAGAAGTACCGGGGAGCTGTTTTTT; size: NA; V: TRBV2; J: TRBJ2-2; length: 16; D: TRBD2
CDR3: CSVLPGAEAFF; DNA: TGCAGCGTGCTACCGGGGGCTGAAGCTTTCTTT; size: NA; V: TRBV29-1; J: TRBJ1-1; length: 11; D: NA
CDR3: CASNEGYNSPLHF; DNA: TGTGCCAGCAATGAAGGGTATAATTCACCCCTCCACTTT; size: NA; V: TRBV7-8; J: TRBJ1-6; length: 13; D: NA
CDR3: CASSLQGNYGYTF; DNA: TGTGCCAGCAGCTTACAGGGGAACTATGGCTACACCTTC; size: NA; V: TRBV7-9; J: TRBJ1-2; length: 13; D: NA
CDR3: CSASTGTPGNQPQHF; DNA: TGCAGCGCATCGACGGGTACCCCGGGCAATCAGCCCCAGCATTTT; size: few; V: TRBV29-1; J: TRBJ1-5; length: 15; D: NA
CDR3: CASTPAGGNNEQFF; DNA: TGTGCCAGCACTCCTGCAGGGGGTAACAATGAGCAGTTCTTC; size: NA; V: TRBV27; J: TRBJ2-1; length: 14; D: TRBD1
CDR3: CASSFPASGRGETQYF; DNA: TGTGCCAGCAGTTTCCCCGCTAGCGGGAGGGGGGAGACCCAGTACTTC; size: NA; V: TRBV28; J: TRBJ2-5; length: 16; D: TRBD2
CDR3: CASSPGQGVRETQYF; DNA: TGTGCCAGCTCACCAGGACAGGGTGTTCGAGAGACCCAGTACTTC; size: NA; V: TRBV18; J: TRBJ2-5; length: 15; D: TRBD1
CDR3: CASSLTRLHEQYF; DNA: TGTGCCAGCAGTTTAACCAGGCTCCACGAGCAGTACTTC; size: NA; V: TRBV12-3/TRBV12-4; J: TRBJ2-7; length: 13; D: NA
CDR3: CASTPDRGWNEQFF; DNA: TGCGCCAGTACCCCGGACAGGGGGTGGAATGAGCAGTTCTTC; size: once; V: TRBV4-1; J: TRBJ2-1; length: 14; D: TRBD1
CDR3: CASSARRGSDGYTF; DNA: TGTGCCAGCAGCGCCCGTCGGGGTTCTGATGGCTACACCTTC; size: few; V: TRBV9; J: TRBJ1-2; length: 14; D: NA
CDR3: CASRSGTSGRGFF; DNA: TGTGCCAGCAGATCCGGGACTAGCGGGAGGGGCTTCTTC; size: NA; V: TRBV12-3/TRBV12-4; J: TRBJ2-1; length: 13; D: TRBD2
CDR3: CASSQDLTSGSYEQYF; DNA: TGTGCCAGCAGCCAAGATTTGACTAGCGGCTCCTACGAGCAGTACTTC; size: NA; V: TRBV3-1/TRBV3-2; J: TRBJ2-7; length: 16; D: TRBD2
CDR3: CASSLGQGGMNTEAFF; DNA: TGCGCCAGCAGCCTAGGACAGGGTGGTATGAACACTGAAGCTTTCTTT; size: NA; V: TRBV5-1; J: TRBJ1-1; length: 16; D: TRBD1